This T cell receptor (beta chain) was obtained from a study of T cell repertoires in cytomegalovirus infection. This clonotype was counted many times. Its antigen is as yet unknown. The CDR3 has 15 residues. V lost 2 bases and J 0 bases, leaving 8 bases between the germline ends. Study outcomes and limitations: HLA-C-restricted CMV clonotypes gave the most frequent clonotype in two of eight donors.

Each CDR3 protein is one row after TCRdb ran MiXCR on the reads. The sample holds fewer than 250,000 distinct CDR3 sequences, more than 9% seen once. The sample was PBMCs. The TCR comes from a human donor in good health (CMV status not recorded). Some clones in this sample may be carry-over from other donors' samples. V is TRBV12-3 or TRBV12-4 and J is TRBJ1-3, with D uncertain. The CDR3 sequence: CASSLSGSSGNTIYF. CDR3 nucleotide sequence: TGTGCCAGCAGTTTATCAGGAAGCTCTGGAAACACCATATATTTT.